This TCR beta chain was found in a study of cytomegalovirus exposure and HLA in healthy donors. Turning to the study itself: The study placed 70% to 90% of its approximately 380 genotyped donors in the Caucasian-associated ancestry cluster. Broader study findings: Three chains linked to CMV were shown in vitro to be specific for CMV antigens. The authors later linked a missense DCLRE1C variant to TCR beta V- and J-gene trimming. The study dropped some indistinguishable V segments, TRBV6-2 and TRBV6-3 among them.

This clone occurred many times. Its antigen is unidentified. CDR1 is LNHDA and CDR2 is SQIVND in the germline V gene (reference sequence). The CDR3 has 18 residues. V was pared by 3 bases and J by 3 bases, with 24 bases between. 13 Jbeta primers and 60 Vbeta primers were used for the PCR. The protocol was immunoSEQ multiplex PCR, while the TCRdb copy is restricted to in-frame clones and leaves out a portion. The sample carries about 98,000 clones, 70% recorded once. Sequencing was performed on PBMCs. The chain joins TRBV19 to TRBJ2-7; a possible D gene is TRBD1 (6 bases). This receptor was taken from a man aged 45-60 years in good health and CMV-seronegative. In DNA, the CDR3 is TGTGCCAGTAGTATTAGATCGGGAACAGGGTCCTTTGGCTACGAGCAGTACTTC. Its translation is CASSIRSGTGSFGYEQYF.